This TCR beta chain is from a study of blood T cell repertoires in COVID-19. Per the germline V gene, CDR1 is MGHRA and CDR2 is YSYEKL. V lost 4 bases, J lost 5 bases, and 3 bases stayed unmatched. The CDR3 covers 13 residues. In the authors' workflow: Reference gene primer amplification gave nucleated cell count estimates. Assay: immunoSEQ multiplex PCR; the TCRdb copy retains only in-frame clones and omits some. The V and J calls and clone size were taken over from that table, and D and trimming were inferred from the DNA. The sample lists 40,000 or so clones, 86% occurring once. The material sequenced was peripheral blood. This TCR derives from a man in his forties with active COVID-19. The chain joins TRBV4-1 to TRBJ2-3; 7 nucleotides match TRBD2. Here the CDR3 DNA reads TGCGCCAGCAGCCCGGGGGGTCAAGATACGCAGTATTTT. Its protein is CASSPGGQDTQYF.